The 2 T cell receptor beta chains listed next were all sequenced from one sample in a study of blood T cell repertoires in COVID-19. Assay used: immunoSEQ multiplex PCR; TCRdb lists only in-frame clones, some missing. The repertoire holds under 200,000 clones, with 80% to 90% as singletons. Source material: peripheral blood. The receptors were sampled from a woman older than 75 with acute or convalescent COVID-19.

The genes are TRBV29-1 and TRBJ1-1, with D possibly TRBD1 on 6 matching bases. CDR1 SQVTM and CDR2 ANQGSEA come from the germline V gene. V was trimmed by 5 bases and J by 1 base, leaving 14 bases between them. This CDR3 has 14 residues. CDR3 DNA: TGCAGCGTTTTAAAGGACAGACAGAACACTGAAGCTTTCTTT. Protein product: CSVLKDRQNTEAFF.

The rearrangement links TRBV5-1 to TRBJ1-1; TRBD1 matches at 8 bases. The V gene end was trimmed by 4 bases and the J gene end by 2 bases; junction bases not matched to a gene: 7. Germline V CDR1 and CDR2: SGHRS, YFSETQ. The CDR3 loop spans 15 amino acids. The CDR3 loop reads CASSTTGVLNTEAFF. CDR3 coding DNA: TGCGCCAGCAGCACGACAGGGGTCTTAAACACTGAAGCTTTCTTT.